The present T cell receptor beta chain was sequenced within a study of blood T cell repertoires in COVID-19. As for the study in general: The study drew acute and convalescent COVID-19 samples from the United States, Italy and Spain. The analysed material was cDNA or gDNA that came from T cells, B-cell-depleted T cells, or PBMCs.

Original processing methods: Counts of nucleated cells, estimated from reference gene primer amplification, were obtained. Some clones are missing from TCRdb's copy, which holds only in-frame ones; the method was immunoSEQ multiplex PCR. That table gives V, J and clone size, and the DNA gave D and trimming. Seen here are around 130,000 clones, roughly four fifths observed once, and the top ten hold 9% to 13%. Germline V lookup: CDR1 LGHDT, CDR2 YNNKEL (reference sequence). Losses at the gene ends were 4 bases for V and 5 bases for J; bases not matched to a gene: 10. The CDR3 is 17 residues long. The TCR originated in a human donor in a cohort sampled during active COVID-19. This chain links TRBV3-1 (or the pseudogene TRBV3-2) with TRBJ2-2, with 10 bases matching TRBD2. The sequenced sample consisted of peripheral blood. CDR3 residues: CASSRKAGGPVTGELFF. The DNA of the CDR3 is TGTGCCAGCAGCCGAAAAGCGGGGGGGCCGGTTACCGGGGAGCTGTTTTTT.